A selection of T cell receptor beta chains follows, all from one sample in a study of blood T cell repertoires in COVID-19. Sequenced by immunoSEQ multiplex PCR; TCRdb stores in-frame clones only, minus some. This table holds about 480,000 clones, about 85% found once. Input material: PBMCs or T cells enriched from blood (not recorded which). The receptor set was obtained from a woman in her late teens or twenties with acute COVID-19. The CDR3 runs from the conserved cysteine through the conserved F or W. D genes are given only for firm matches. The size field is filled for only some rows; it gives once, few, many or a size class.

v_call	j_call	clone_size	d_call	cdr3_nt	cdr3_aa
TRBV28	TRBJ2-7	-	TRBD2	TGTGCCAGCAGTGGCTCGTCGACTAGCGGGGGACGTTACGAGCAGTACTTC	CASSGSSTSGGRYEQYF
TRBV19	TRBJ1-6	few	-	TGTGCCAGTACCACAGGGAGCTCCTATAATTCACCCCTCCACTTT	CASTTGSSYNSPLHF
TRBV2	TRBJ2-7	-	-	TGTGCCCAGGACAGCGATAACGAGCAGTACTTC	CAQDSDNEQYF
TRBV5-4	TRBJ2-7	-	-	TGTGCCAGCAGCTTTCGCAGCTACGAGCAGTACTTC	CASSFRSYEQYF
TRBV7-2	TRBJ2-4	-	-	TGTGCCAGCAGCTTAGTTACAGGGCTAGCCAAAAACATTCAGTACTTC	CASSLVTGLAKNIQYF
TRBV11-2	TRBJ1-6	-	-	TGTGCCAGCAGCTTGCGATTGGTACGATGGTCCTATAATTCACCCCTCCACTTT	CASSLRLVRWSYNSPLHF
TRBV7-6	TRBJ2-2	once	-	TGTGCCAGCAGCTCCTCAGGGGCGACCGGGGAGCTGTTTTTT	CASSSSGATGELFF
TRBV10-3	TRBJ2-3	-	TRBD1	TGTGCCATCAGTGAGAACCGGGACAGGGGGTACACAGATACGCAGTATTTT	CAISENRDRGYTDTQYF
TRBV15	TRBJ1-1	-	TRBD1	TGTGCCACCAGCAGGGACAGGGGGGGGACTGAAGCTTTCTTT	CATSRDRGGTEAFF
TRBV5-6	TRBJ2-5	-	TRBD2	TGTGCCAGCAAAGCTTGGGGGGTAGCGGGACCCCAAGAGACCCAGTACTTC	CASKAWGVAGPQETQYF
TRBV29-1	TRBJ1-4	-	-	TGCAGCGCCGGGGGAGGCGAAAAACTGTTTTTT	CSAGGGEKLFF
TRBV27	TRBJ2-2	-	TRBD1	TGTGCCAGCAGGCGCAAATTACCGGGACAGGGAACCGGGGAGCTGTTTTTT	CASRRKLPGQGTGELFF
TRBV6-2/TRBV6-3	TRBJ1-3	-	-	TGTGCCAGCAGCTTGGACAGTTTCTCTGGAAACACCATATATTTT	CASSLDSFSGNTIYF
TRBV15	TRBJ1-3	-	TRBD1	TGTGCCACCAGCAGAGGGGGGGCCGGGACAGGTGGAAACACCATATATTTT	CATSRGGAGTGGNTIYF
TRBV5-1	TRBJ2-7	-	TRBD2	TGCGCCAGCAGCTTGGAGGCAGCGGGGATCTACGAGCAGTACTTC	CASSLEAAGIYEQYF
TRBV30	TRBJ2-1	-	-	TGTGCCTGGGCTGGACTTAGAGACAATGAGCAGTTCTTC	CAWAGLRDNEQFF
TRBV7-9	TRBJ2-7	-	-	TGTGCCAGCAGCTTAGCCGGGGCCTACGAGCAGTACTTC	CASSLAGAYEQYF
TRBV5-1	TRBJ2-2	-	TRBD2	TGCGCCAGCAGCCCAACCTGGACTAGCGGGACCGGGGAGCTGTTTTTT	CASSPTWTSGTGELFF
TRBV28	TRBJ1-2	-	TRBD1	TGTGCCAGCAGCCCGGGACAGGGGGTCTATGGCTACACCTTC	CASSPGQGVYGYTF
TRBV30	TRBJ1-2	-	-	TGTGCCTGGAGTGTCCCAGCGGGTCGGGGCTACACCTTC	CAWSVPAGRGYTF
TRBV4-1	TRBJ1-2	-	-	TGCGCCAGCAGCCAAGGGTTGGCAGGCTATGGCTACACCTTC	CASSQGLAGYGYTF
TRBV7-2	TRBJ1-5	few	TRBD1	TGTGCCAGCAGCTCCGGGGCAGGGGGCCGCCAGCCCCAGCATTTT	CASSSGAGGRQPQHF
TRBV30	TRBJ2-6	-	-	TGTGCCTCGATGGGGGGTTACTCTGGGGCCAACGTCCTGACTTTC	CASMGGYSGANVLTF
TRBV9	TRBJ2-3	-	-	TGTGCCAGCACGGCCCCAGCGACCCTCACAGATACGCAGTATTTT	CASTAPATLTDTQYF
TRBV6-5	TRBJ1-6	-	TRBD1	TGTGCCAGCACCGACAGGGTCTCCAATTCACCCCTCCACTTT	CASTDRVSNSPLHF
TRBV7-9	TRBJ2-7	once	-	TGTGCCAGCGGAGACAGACGCGACTACGAGCAGTACTTC	CASGDRRDYEQYF
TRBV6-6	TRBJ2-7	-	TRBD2	TGTGCCAGCAGTTACGGCGGGAGAACCTACGAGCAGTACTTC	CASSYGGRTYEQYF
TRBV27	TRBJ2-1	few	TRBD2	TGTGCCAGCAGATCCTTAGCGGGAGCCCACAATGAGCAGTTCTTC	CASRSLAGAHNEQFF
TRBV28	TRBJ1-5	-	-	TGTGCCAGCAGTTTGAAGGGGATATTGGGCAATCAGCCCCAGCATTTT	CASSLKGILGNQPQHF
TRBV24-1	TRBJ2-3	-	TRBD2	TGTGCCACGGCTAGCGGGAACACAGATACGCAGTATTTT	CATASGNTDTQYF
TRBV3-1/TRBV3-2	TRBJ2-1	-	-	TGTGCCAGCAGCCAAGTAGCCGGGAGTGCCACCAATGAGCAGTTCTTC	CASSQVAGSATNEQFF
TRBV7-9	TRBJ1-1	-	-	TGTGCCAGCAGCTTAGTTGATAACGGTGAAGCTTTCTTT	CASSLVDNGEAFF
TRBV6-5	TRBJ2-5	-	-	TGTGCCAGCACCAAGGGACTCGCGGGGGAGACCCAGTACTTC	CASTKGLAGETQYF
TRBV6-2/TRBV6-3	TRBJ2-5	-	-	TGTGCCAGCAGTTCGGGAGAGACCCAGTACTTC	CASSSGETQYF
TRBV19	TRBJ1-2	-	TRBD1	TGTGCCAGTAGTAGACAGGGTTCCAGCTATGGCTACACCTTC	CASSRQGSSYGYTF